This T cell receptor beta chain was captured in a study of T cells in localized non-small cell lung cancer. Study outcomes and limitations: Adjacent lung exhibited a median of around 60 among the 100 most abundant tumor clones. The tumor had only one region sequenced, so heterogeneity remains possible. Tumor trailed uninvolved adjacent lung in T cell clonality, which peaked there.

Concerning this clone itself: Its matching antigen is unknown.

The data were produced by immunoSEQ multiplex PCR, yet TCRdb's version contains in-frame clones alone and is incomplete. This sample has 25,000 to 30,000 clones, with roughly 84% found just once. The CDR3 runs to 15 residues. Germline CDR1 and CDR2: SGHAT and FQNNGV. J was trimmed by 5 bases and V by 1 base; bases with no gene match: 4. This TCR derives from a man between 40 and 75 years old with stage III lung adenocarcinoma. The specimen was peripheral blood mononuclear cells, collected before any cancer treatment. The V and J genes are TRBV11-2 and TRBJ2-1, with 8 nucleotides matching TRBD2. The CDR3 reads CASSLAAGVNNEQFF. The CDR3 DNA reads as TGTGCCAGCAGCTTAGCAGCGGGAGTCAACAATGAGCAGTTCTTC.